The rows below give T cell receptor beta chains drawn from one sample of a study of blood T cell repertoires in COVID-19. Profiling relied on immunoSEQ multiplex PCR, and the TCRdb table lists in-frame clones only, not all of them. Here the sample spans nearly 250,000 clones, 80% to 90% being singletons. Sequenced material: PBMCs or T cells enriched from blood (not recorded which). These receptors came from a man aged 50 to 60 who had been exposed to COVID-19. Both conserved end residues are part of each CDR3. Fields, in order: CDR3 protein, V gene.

cdr3_aa: CASSLFEGGPGELFF
v_call: TRBV5-6

cdr3_aa: CASSLEVRGRVLRGYEQYF
v_call: TRBV7-2

cdr3_aa: CASRVWGDYGYTF
v_call: TRBV6-5

cdr3_aa: CASSLVGAGLYTEAFF
v_call: TRBV27

cdr3_aa: CASSYGGREAGLFF
v_call: TRBV6-5

cdr3_aa: CASSPGNSGANVLTF
v_call: TRBV5-4

cdr3_aa: CASSSHRGVNEQFF
v_call: TRBV11-3

cdr3_aa: CASSQGLRTSGWKTQYF
v_call: TRBV4-1

cdr3_aa: CASSYYAARGPQHF
v_call: TRBV6-2/TRBV6-3

cdr3_aa: CASSLSISGGTPYEQYF
v_call: TRBV27

cdr3_aa: CASSQEGTGRRYNEQFF
v_call: TRBV3-1/TRBV3-2

cdr3_aa: CATSDLDSNYGYTF
v_call: TRBV24-1

cdr3_aa: CASSFPTGTGSSYNEQFF
v_call: TRBV28

cdr3_aa: CSASSIAGGWQETQYF
v_call: TRBV20-1

cdr3_aa: CASSLAAGELPGANVLTF
v_call: TRBV5-1

cdr3_aa: CASRFAERGNSPLHF
v_call: TRBV9

cdr3_aa: CASTPSGYSGETQYF
v_call: TRBV28

cdr3_aa: CASSVGTDRKFF
v_call: TRBV7-9

cdr3_aa: CASWGQGDSTEAFF
v_call: TRBV28

cdr3_aa: CASSVGTGDVYGYTF
v_call: TRBV19

cdr3_aa: CASSSLAGGYYNEQFF
v_call: TRBV11-3

cdr3_aa: CASSSHRTGDTEAFF
v_call: TRBV28

cdr3_aa: CASKEVRYF
v_call: TRBV27

cdr3_aa: CAGNRGQGEKLFF
v_call: TRBV2

cdr3_aa: CASTFFEDNLNSPLHF
v_call: TRBV7-9

cdr3_aa: CASRESLTSGRTDTQYF
v_call: TRBV7-9

cdr3_aa: CASSPYYGLQTNSGNTIYF
v_call: TRBV18